The 9 T cell receptor beta chains presented below share a single source sample, sequenced in a study of T cells expressing NK-cell markers. No DNA is given; TCRdb re-called the 5' RACE reads and lists each CDR3 protein once. Its table lists about 160,000 distinct CDR3 sequences. Sequenced input: blood T cells: a sorted CD56 or NKG2C T cell subset, CD4+ or CD8+ T cells, or bulk PBMC T cells (not recorded which). These TCRs come from a man aged 18-75 years in good health.

The chain joins TRBV25-1 to TRBJ2-5; TCRdb's assignment of TRBD2 cannot be checked, as there is no DNA. In germline, CDR1 is MGHDK, CDR2 SYGVNS. The CDR3 length is 14 residues. The CDR3 sequence: CASSDSGRQETQYF.

The genes are TRBV9 and TRBJ1-2. CDR3 length: 16 residues. Germline assignment: CDR1 SGDLS and CDR2 YYNGEE. CDR3 in amino acids: CASSVVGQDFRYGYTF.

The gene calls are TRBV18 and TRBJ2-3; TCRdb gives TRBD1 as the D gene, but with no DNA this cannot be confirmed. Germline lookup yields CDR1 KGHSH and CDR2 LQKENI. The CDR3 loop spans 16 amino acids. Here the CDR3 reads CASSKTGEDYTDTQYF. The full variable domain, its missing parts supplied by reference TRBV18 and TRBJ2-3, is NAGVMQNPRHLVRRRGQEARLRCSPMKGHSHVYWYRQLPEEGLKFMVYLQKENIIDESGMPKERFSAEFPKEGPSILRIQQVVRGDSAAYFCASSKTGEDYTDTQYFGPGTRLTVL.

V and J are TRBV19 and TRBJ2-7; without DNA, the TCRdb call of TRBD1 cannot be checked. Germline V gene data show CDR1 as LNHDA and CDR2 as SQIVND (reference sequence). The CDR3 consists of 14 residues. The CDR3 sequence: CASSPHTGVYEQYF.

The chain is built from TRBV13 and TRBJ2-7; TCRdb picks TRBD1, but there is no DNA to check that call. CDR3 length: 15 amino acids. Germline-derived CDR1 and CDR2 are PRHDT and FYEKMQ (reference sequence). CDR3 in amino acids: CASSFQGGPGYEQYF.

V and J are TRBV5-1 and TRBJ2-5; absent DNA, TCRdb's TRBD2 call cannot be checked. CDR1 is SGHRS and CDR2 is YFSETQ in the germline V gene. CDR3 length equals 15 residues. The CDR3 loop reads CASAPASGGGETQYF.

This sequence joins TRBV28 and TRBJ2-3; with no DNA, the TCRdb D assignment of TRBD1 cannot be verified. This CDR3 region has 15 residues. Germline lookup yields CDR1 MDHEN and CDR2 SYDVKM. The CDR3 here is CASSLWGGGADTQYF.

The V call is TRBV4-1, the J call TRBJ1-1. This CDR3 comprises 13 residues. CDR1 MGHRA and CDR2 YSYEKL come from the germline V gene. CDR3 sequence: CASSQELLASAFF.

This chain uses TRBV4-2 with TRBJ2-1; TCRdb outputs TRBD2, but without DNA this stays unchecked. Germline assignment: CDR1 LGHNA and CDR2 YNFKEQ. This CDR3 is 16 amino acids long. CDR3 sequence: CASSQEAGLAYNEQFF.